This T cell receptor (beta chain) was documented in a study of cytomegalovirus exposure and HLA in healthy donors. Study-wide results and limits: Altogether, 164 TCR beta chains were recorded as cytomegalovirus-associated. Most observed TCR sequences were rare, whereas some public TCRs were detected in many donors.

The CDR3 has 12 amino acids. V shed 10 bases and J shed 4 bases, with 13 bases lying between them. Germline assignment: CDR1 MNHNS and CDR2 SASEGT. A word on this clone: Antigen specificity is unknown.

The assay was immunoSEQ multiplex PCR, and TCRdb's table has in-frame clones only and misses some. Of some 150,000 clones listed, around 87% are singletons. The specimen was PBMCs. This clonotype was obtained from a woman in her 30s in good health and CMV-seronegative. This rearrangement joins TRBV6-1 to TRBJ1-2; no reliable D call. CDR3 sequence: CATQTGSYGYTF. For the CDR3, the DNA is TGTGCCACCCAGACGGGGAGCTATGGCTACACCTTC.